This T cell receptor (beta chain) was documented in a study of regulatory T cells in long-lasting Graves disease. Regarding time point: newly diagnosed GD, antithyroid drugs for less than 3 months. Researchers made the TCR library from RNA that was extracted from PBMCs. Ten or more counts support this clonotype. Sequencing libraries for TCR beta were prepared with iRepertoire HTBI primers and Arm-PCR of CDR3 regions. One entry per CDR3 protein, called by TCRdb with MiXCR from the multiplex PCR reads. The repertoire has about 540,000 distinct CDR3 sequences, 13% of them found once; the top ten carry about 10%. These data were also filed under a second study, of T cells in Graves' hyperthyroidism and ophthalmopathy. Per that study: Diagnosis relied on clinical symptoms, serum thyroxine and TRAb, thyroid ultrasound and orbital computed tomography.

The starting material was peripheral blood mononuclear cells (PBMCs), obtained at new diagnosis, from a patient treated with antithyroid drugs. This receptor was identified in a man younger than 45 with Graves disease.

In DNA, the CDR3 is TGTGCCAGCAGTCCTCGGGAGGGGTGGAACACTGAAGCTTTCTTT. Translation: CASSPREGWNTEAFF. The chain couples TRBV2 to TRBJ1-1, with TRBD1 as a possible D gene (5 bases). CDR1 is SNHLY and CDR2 is FYNNEI in the germline V gene. The CDR3 covers 15 residues. Trimming left V 5 bases short and J 1 base short, with 14 bases between.